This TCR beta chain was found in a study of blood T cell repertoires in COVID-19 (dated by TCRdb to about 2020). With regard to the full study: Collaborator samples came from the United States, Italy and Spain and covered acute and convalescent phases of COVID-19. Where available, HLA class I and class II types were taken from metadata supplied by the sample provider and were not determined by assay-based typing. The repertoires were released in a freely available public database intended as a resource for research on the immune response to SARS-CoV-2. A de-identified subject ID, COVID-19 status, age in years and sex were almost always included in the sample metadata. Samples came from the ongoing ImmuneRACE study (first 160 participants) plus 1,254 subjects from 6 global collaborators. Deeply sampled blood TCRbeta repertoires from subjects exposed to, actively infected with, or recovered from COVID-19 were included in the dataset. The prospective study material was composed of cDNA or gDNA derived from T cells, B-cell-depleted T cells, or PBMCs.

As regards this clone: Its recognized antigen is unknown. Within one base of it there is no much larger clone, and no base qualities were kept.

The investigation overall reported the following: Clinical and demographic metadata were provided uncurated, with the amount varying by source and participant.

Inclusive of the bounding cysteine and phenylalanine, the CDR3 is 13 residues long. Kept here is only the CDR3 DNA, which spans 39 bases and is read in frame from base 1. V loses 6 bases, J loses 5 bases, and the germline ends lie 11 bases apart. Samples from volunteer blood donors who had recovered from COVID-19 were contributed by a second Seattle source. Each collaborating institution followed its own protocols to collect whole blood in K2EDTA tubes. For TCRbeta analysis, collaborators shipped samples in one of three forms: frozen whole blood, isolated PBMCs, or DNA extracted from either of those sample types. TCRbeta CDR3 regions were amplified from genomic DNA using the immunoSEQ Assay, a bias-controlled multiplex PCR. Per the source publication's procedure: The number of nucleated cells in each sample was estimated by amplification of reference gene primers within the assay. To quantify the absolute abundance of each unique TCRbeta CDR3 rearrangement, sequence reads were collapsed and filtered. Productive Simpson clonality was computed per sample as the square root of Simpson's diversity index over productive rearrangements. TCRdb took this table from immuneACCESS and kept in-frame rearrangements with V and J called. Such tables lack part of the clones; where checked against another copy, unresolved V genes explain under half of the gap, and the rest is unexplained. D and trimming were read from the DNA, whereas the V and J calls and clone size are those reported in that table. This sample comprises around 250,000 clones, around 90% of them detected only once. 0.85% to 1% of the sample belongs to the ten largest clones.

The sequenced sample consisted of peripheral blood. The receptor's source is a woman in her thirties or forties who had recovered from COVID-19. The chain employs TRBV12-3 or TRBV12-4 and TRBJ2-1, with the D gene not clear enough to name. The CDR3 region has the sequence CASSSSPNNEQFF. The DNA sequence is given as TGTGCCAGCAGCTCGAGTCCCAACAATGAGCAGTTCTTC.